The 18 T cell receptor beta chains below come from one sample, sequenced in a study of cytomegalovirus exposure and HLA in healthy donors. The PCR used 60 Vbeta and 13 Jbeta primers. Profiling relied on immunoSEQ multiplex PCR, and the TCRdb table lists in-frame clones only, not all of them. The profile shows 160,000 or so clones, around 80% of them singletons. The sequencing sample was made of PBMCs. These receptors originate from a woman aged 25 to 39 in good health and CMV-seropositive.

The genes are TRBV11-2 and TRBJ1-1; D is uncertain. V was cut by 1 base and J by 3 bases, with 6 bases left in between. Germline CDR1 SGHAT, CDR2 FQNNGV. The CDR3 runs 13 residues. The CDR3 region is CASSLGEYTEAFF. In DNA, the CDR3 is TGTGCCAGCAGCTTAGGGGAGTACACTGAAGCTTTCTTT.

The V and J genes are TRBV9 and TRBJ2-2, with 8 bases identical to TRBD2. The trim removed 5 bases at V and 6 bases at J, leaving 15 bases unmatched. CDR1 is SGDLS, CDR2 YYNGEE, per germline. The length of the CDR3 is 17 residues. The CDR3 nucleotides are TGTGCCAGCAGTCTTGGCCTACGGGGGGGCGGGGCCGGGGAGCTGTTTTTT. Amino acids: CASSLGLRGGGAGELFF.

There are a few counts of this clone. This sequence joins TRBV18 and TRBJ1-4, with D maybe TRBD1 (5 bases). The CDR3 is 14 amino acids. The V end lost 1 base, the J end lost 7 bases, and 10 bases lay between the germline ends. The germline CDR1 and CDR2 sequences are KGHSH and LQKENI. This CDR3 is CASSPLQGGEKLFF. The CDR3 DNA reads as TGTGCCAGCTCACCACTGCAGGGTGGTGAAAAACTGTTTTTT.

In this sample, this clone turned up a few times. This chain joins TRBV5-4 and TRBJ2-2, with D possibly being TRBD1 (6 bases). V gave up 4 bases and J gave up 0 bases, with 13 bases separating them. The CDR3 sequence is 16 residues long. Germline loops: CDR1 SGHNT, CDR2 YYREEE (reference sequence). The CDR3 sequence: CASSTGQNANTGELFF. The CDR3 region has the DNA TGTGCCAGCAGCACCGGACAGAATGCGAACACCGGGGAGCTGTTTTTT.

The rearrangement joins TRBV9 to TRBJ2-7; TRBD1 agrees at 9 bases. V gave up 4 bases and J gave up 0 bases; unmatched junction bases: 8. CDR3 length: 16 residues. Germline V gene lookup returns CDR1 SGDLS and CDR2 YYNGEE. The CDR3 sequence is CASSPRQGVSSYEQYF. Here the CDR3 DNA reads TGTGCCAGCAGCCCGCGACAGGGGGTAAGCTCCTACGAGCAGTACTTC.

The chain carries TRBV4-3 and TRBJ1-6; D possibly corresponds to TRBD1 (6 bases). This CDR3 has 15 amino acids. Germline assignment: CDR1 LGHNA and CDR2 YSLEER. V was clipped by 1 base and J by 8 bases, with 12 bases between them. The CDR3 DNA sequence: TGCGCCAGCAGCCAAGCAGGGGACACCGATTCACCCCTCCACTTT. This encodes CASSQAGDTDSPLHF.

This clone appeared once. This chain connects TRBV7-8 to TRBJ1-6; D remains ambiguous. V dropped 5 bases and J dropped 4 bases, with 21 bases sitting between them. This CDR3 has 18 amino acids. Germline V CDR1 and CDR2: SGHVS, FQNEAQ. CDR3 region: CASSHLLFGRRYNSPLHF. The CDR3 region has the DNA TGTGCCAGCAGCCACCTACTATTCGGACGGAGGTATAATTCACCCCTCCACTTT.

This chain uses TRBV4-3 with TRBJ1-2; unclear D gene. CDR1 and CDR2 (germline): LGHNA, YSLEER. V shed 1 base and J shed 4 bases, with 13 bases lying between them. The CDR3 length is 15 residues. CDR3 DNA sequence: TGCGCCAGCAGCCAAGGGCATCGGGAAGTCTATGGCTACACCTTC. It codes for CASSQGHREVYGYTF.

The chain links TRBV6-1 to TRBJ2-7, with 11 bases fitting TRBD2. CDR3 size: 18 residues. The germline V gene encodes CDR1 MNHNS and CDR2 SASEGT. Trimming cost V 2 bases and J 4 bases; bases outside gene matches: 13. The CDR3 reads CASSEHSTSGGWAYEQYF. Written as DNA, the CDR3 is TGTGCCAGCAGTGAACACTCAACTAGCGGGGGCTGGGCGTACGAGCAGTACTTC.

The chain couples TRBV6-5 to TRBJ2-1; TRBD2 matches 9 bases. Germline values: CDR1 MNHEY, CDR2 SVGAGI. V was clipped by 2 bases and J by 4 bases; unmatched bases: 6. CDR3 length: 16 residues. The CDR3 DNA reads as TGTGCCAGCAGTTACGCAGGCGGGGGGGAATACAATGAGCAGTTCTTC. Amino acid sequence: CASSYAGGGEYNEQFF.

This clone was seen only a few times. The genes are TRBV6-7 and TRBJ2-7, with D possibly matching TRBD2 (5 bases). TRBV6-7 is identified as an open reading frame with a role that is uncertain. The ends were cut back, 0 bases at V and 1 base at J, with 10 bases in the middle. The CDR3 totals 15 residues. Here the CDR3 reads CASSYSYWTSYEQYF. The CDR3 DNA follows: TGTGCCAGCAGTTACTCGTATTGGACTTCCTACGAGCAGTACTTC.

The J gene is TRBJ2-2, the V gene TRBV4-2; D might be TRBD1 (5 bases). The CDR3 is made up of 14 amino acids. Germline V gives CDR1 LGHNA, CDR2 YNFKEQ. The V end was cut by 5 bases, the J end by 1 base, with 8 bases between. As DNA, the CDR3 is TGTGCCAGCAGCGCCGACAGGAACACCGGGGAGCTGTTTTTT. Residues: CASSADRNTGELFF.

This clone was seen a few times. The V and J genes are TRBV5-1 and TRBJ1-6; 9 bases are a match to TRBD1. Germline V gives CDR1 SGHRS, CDR2 YFSETQ. Germline trimming cut 4 bases from V and 5 bases from J; bases unmatched to any gene: 10. The CDR3 is 17 amino acids. The CDR3 region has the DNA TGCGCCAGCAGCCCCGGGACAGGGAAATCGAATAATTCACCCCTCCACTTT. Its protein is CASSPGTGKSNNSPLHF.

Here the CDR3 reads CASSLDRFGTEAFF. The CDR3 DNA reads TGTGCCAGCAGCTTAGACAGGTTCGGGACTGAAGCTTTCTTT. The chain is built from TRBV7-2 and TRBJ1-1; possibly TRBD1 for D (5 bases). Per the germline V gene, CDR1 is SGHTA and CDR2 is FQGNSA. The CDR3 totals 14 residues. Trimming removed 1 base from V and 5 bases from J, with 11 bases in between.

In its sample, this clone was seen a few times. The rearrangement uses TRBV5-5 and TRBJ2-1; a possible D gene is TRBD1 (6 bases). This CDR3 comprises 16 residues. Trimming cost V 1 base and J 4 bases, with 15 bases left between them. Germline V CDR1 and CDR2: SGHKS, YYEKEE (reference sequence). CDR3 sequence: CASSLTGLGQYNEQFF. CDR3 sequence (DNA): TGTGCCAGCAGCTTGACAGGGTTGGGGCAATACAATGAGCAGTTCTTC.

The CDR3 region is CASSAVPSYGYTF. The CDR3 region has the DNA TGTGCCAGCAGCGCCGTCCCCTCTTATGGCTACACCTTC. The chain joins TRBV9 to TRBJ1-2; D is uncertain. This CDR3 region has 13 residues. The V gene's germline CDR1 is SGDLS and CDR2 YYNGEE. Between the trimmed V and J ends, which lost 3 bases and 5 bases, there was a span of 11 bases. Combining the CDR3 with reference TRBV9 and TRBJ1-2 gives the whole variable domain DSGVTQTPKHLITATGQRVTLRCSPRSGDLSVYWYQQSLDQGLQFLIQYYNGEERAKGNILERFSAQQFPDLHSELNLSSLELGDSALYFCASSAVPSYGYTFGSGTRLTVV.

J is TRBJ2-7 and V is TRBV6-1, with D maybe TRBD1 (6 bases). From germline, CDR1 is MNHNS and CDR2 SASEGT. The CDR3 sequence is 13 residues long. V was pared by 5 bases and J by 6 bases, with 14 bases between. CDR3 in DNA: TGTGCCAGCAGTCTCCTGGGGGCTGGCGAGCAGTACTTC. It specifies CASSLLGAGEQYF.

The chain combines TRBV7-6 with TRBJ2-3, with 8 bases matching TRBD2. With V trimmed by 11 bases and J by 6 bases, 13 bases remained unmatched. Germline values: CDR1 SGHVS, CDR2 FNYEAQ. This CDR3 comprises 14 residues. The CDR3 region is CAGAGGHFRDTQYF. In nucleotides, the CDR3 is TGTGCCGGGGCGGGGGGTCACTTTCGGGATACGCAGTATTTT.